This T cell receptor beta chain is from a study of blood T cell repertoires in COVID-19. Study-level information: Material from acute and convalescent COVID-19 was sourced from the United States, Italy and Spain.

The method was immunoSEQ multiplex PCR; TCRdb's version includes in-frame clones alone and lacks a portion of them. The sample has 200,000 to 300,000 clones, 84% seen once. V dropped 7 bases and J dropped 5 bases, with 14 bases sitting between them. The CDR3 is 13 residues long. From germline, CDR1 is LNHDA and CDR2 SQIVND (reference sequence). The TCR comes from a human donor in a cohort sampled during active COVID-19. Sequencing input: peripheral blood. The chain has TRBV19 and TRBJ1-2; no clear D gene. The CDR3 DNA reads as TGTGCCAGTACCTGGGCTCAGAGTTATGGCTACACCTTC. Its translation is CASTWAQSYGYTF. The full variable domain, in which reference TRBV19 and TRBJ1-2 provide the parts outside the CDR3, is DGGITQSPKYLFRKEGQNVTLSCEQNLNHDAMYWYRQDPGQGLRLIYYSQIVNDFQKGDIAEGYSVSREKKESFPLTVTSAQKNPTAFYLCASTWAQSYGYTFGSGTRLTVV.